One and the same sample provided the 17 T cell receptor beta chains below, sequenced in a study of blood T cell repertoires in COVID-19. Sequencing was performed with immunoSEQ multiplex PCR; in TCRdb, only in-frame clones are kept and a portion is missing. The sample lists roughly 56,000 clones; 87% were seen once. The sequencing sample was made of peripheral blood. The receptors were sampled from a man aged 50-59 years with active COVID-19.

This chain uses TRBV18 with TRBJ1-6; D not certain. V was shortened by 3 bases and J by 0 bases, with 18 bases between the two germline ends. Per germline, CDR1 KGHSH and CDR2 LQKENI. The CDR3 has 19 residues. CDR3 amino acids: CASSPMGKRGSSYNSPLHF. For the CDR3, the DNA is TGTGCCAGCTCACCTATGGGAAAACGGGGAAGCTCCTATAATTCACCCCTCCACTTT.

This rearrangement joins TRBV5-1 to TRBJ2-7; D perhaps matches TRBD2 (6 bases). The CDR3 sequence is 13 residues long. Trimming removed 4 bases from V and 7 bases from J, with 15 bases in between. Germline CDR1 reads SGHRS; CDR2 reads YFSETQ. CDR3 sequence reads: CASSHTGDGEQYF. CDR3 DNA sequence: TGCGCCAGCAGCCACACGGGGGACGGGGAGCAGTACTTC.

This clone was counted a single time. V and J are TRBV6-5 and TRBJ2-7; 7 positions agree with TRBD1. Germline trimming cut 2 bases from V and 5 bases from J; bases unmatched to any gene: 6. The CDR3 runs to 14 residues. The V gene's germline CDR1 is MNHEY and CDR2 SVGAGI. The CDR3 reads CASSYKGARHEQYF. In DNA, the CDR3 is TGTGCCAGCAGTTACAAGGGGGCGAGGCACGAGCAGTACTTC.

This clone was counted once. This rearrangement joins TRBV27 to TRBJ2-1, with 7 bases fitting TRBD2. Trimming cost V 2 bases and J 7 bases; bases outside gene matches: 2. CDR1 is MNHEY and CDR2 is SMNVEV in the germline V gene (reference sequence). There are 13 residues in the CDR3. The CDR3 DNA follows: TGTGCCAGCAGTTTAGGACTAGTAAATGAGCAGTTCTTC. Its protein product is CASSLGLVNEQFF.

This clone was counted a few times. This chain uses TRBV11-2 with TRBJ2-7, with 7 positions matching TRBD2. Germline CDR1 is SGHAT and CDR2 is FQNNGV. V lost 4 bases and J lost 4; bases outside the gene matches: 1. This CDR3 has 12 amino acids. CDR3 residues: CASSWGGYEQYF. CDR3 in DNA: TGTGCCAGCAGCTGGGGGGGGTACGAGCAGTACTTC. Complete variable domain (other parts from reference TRBV11-2 and TRBJ2-7): EAGVAQSPRYKIIEKRQSVAFWCNPISGHATLYWYQQILGQGPKLLIQFQNNGVVDDSQLPKDRFSAERLKGVDSTLKIQPAKLEDSAVYLCASSWGGYEQYFGPGTRLTVT.

The chain uses TRBV5-4 and TRBJ2-3; tentatively, D is TRBD1 (5 bases). V was pared by 1 base and J by 3 bases, with 9 bases between. From germline, CDR1 is SGHNT and CDR2 YYREEE (reference sequence). This CDR3 contains 14 residues. This chain's CDR3 is CASSLSRVTDTQYF. The DNA for the CDR3 is TGTGCCAGCAGCTTGAGCAGGGTAACAGATACGCAGTATTTT. The whole variable domain, remainder taken from reference TRBV5-4 and TRBJ2-3, is ETGVTQSPTHLIKTRGQQVTLRCSSQSGHNTVSWYQQALGQGPQFIFQYYREEENGRGNFPPRFSGLQFPNYSSELNVNALELDDSALYLCASSLSRVTDTQYFGPGTRLTVL.

The V call is TRBV7-2, the J call TRBJ2-1, with TRBD2 identical over 7 bases. The ends lost 5 bases at V and 6 bases at J; junction bases unmatched: 10. Germline lookup yields CDR1 SGHTA and CDR2 FQGNSA. CDR3 length equals 15 residues. The CDR3 DNA sequence: TGTGCCAGCAGCCCCCGGGACTACGCCCGCAATGAGCAGTTCTTC. It yields the protein CASSPRDYARNEQFF.

On this clone itself: At one boundary the junction diverges from the germline segment, which might be a read error. This sequence joins TRBV7-7 and TRBJ2-5; no reliable D call. Germline CDR1 reads SSHAT; CDR2 reads FNYEAQ (reference sequence). This CDR3 spans 13 amino acids. The CDR3 nucleotides read TGTGCTAGCAGCTTAGTTCAACAAGAGACCCAGTACTTC. The encoded protein is CASSLVQQETQYF.

The chain recombines TRBV5-1 with TRBJ2-6; unclear D gene. The CDR3 sequence is 16 residues long. Trimming removed 0 bases at V and 0 bases at J, with 7 bases between. CDR1 and CDR2 from the germline V gene are SGHRS and YFSETQ. CDR3 in amino acids: CASSLGRSSGANVLTF. CDR3 sequence (DNA): TGCGCCAGCAGCTTGGGACGGAGCTCTGGGGCCAACGTCCTGACTTTC.

The CDR3 nucleotides read TGTGCCAGCACCGACACTCGAGAGACCCAGTACTTC. It codes for CASTDTRETQYF. The rearrangement joins TRBV2 to TRBJ2-5; D gene unclear. This CDR3 region has 12 residues. Trimming cost V 7 bases and J 4 bases, with 10 bases left between them. Germline V gene lookup returns CDR1 SNHLY and CDR2 FYNNEI.

The CDR3 loop is CASSEGLVGDTQYF. Written as DNA, the CDR3 is TGTGCCAGCAGTGAGGGACTAGTTGGAGATACGCAGTATTTT. The gene calls are TRBV2 and TRBJ2-3; 8 positions match TRBD2. In germline, CDR1 is SNHLY, CDR2 FYNNEI. The length of the CDR3 is 14 residues. V shed 3 bases and J 5 bases; nucleotides not matched to a gene: 4.

The rearrangement uses TRBV18 and TRBJ2-3; TRBD2 agrees at 10 bases. The CDR3 runs 14 residues. In germline, CDR1 is KGHSH, CDR2 LQKENI. J gave up 6 bases and V 4 bases, and 4 bases lay outside the gene matches. CDR3 in amino acids: CASSLLAGTDTQYF. In nucleotides, the CDR3 is TGTGCCAGCTCACTACTAGCGGGAACGGATACGCAGTATTTT.

J is TRBJ1-1 and V is TRBV19; D may be TRBD1 (5 bases). Deletions cut 6 bases from V and 1 base from J, with 15 bases between. The CDR3 loop spans 15 amino acids. CDR1 is LNHDA and CDR2 is SQIVND in the germline V gene (reference sequence). CDR3 sequence reads: CASSLSGAKNTEAFF. The CDR3 DNA is TGTGCCAGTAGCTTATCTGGGGCAAAGAACACTGAAGCTTTCTTT.

The CDR3 loop reads CAIGDRWTGELFF. CDR3 DNA sequence: TGTGCCATCGGGGACAGATGGACCGGGGAGCTGTTTTTT. V gene TRBV10-3 combines with J gene TRBJ2-2; 7 nucleotides match TRBD1. The CDR3 consists of 13 residues. V lost 8 bases, J lost 5 bases, and 5 bases stayed unmatched. Germline V lookup: CDR1 ENHRY, CDR2 SYGVKD.

The V gene is TRBV7-9, the J gene TRBJ2-7; 7 nucleotides line up with TRBD1. The junction had 9 bases not matched to a gene; V was cut back by 5 bases and J by 2 bases. The V gene's germline CDR1 is SEHNR and CDR2 FQNEAQ (reference sequence). The CDR3 is 15 residues long. The CDR3 loop reads CASSTSTRGTYEQYF. The CDR3 DNA reads as TGTGCCAGCAGCACCTCCACCAGGGGGACCTACGAGCAGTACTTC.

The count of this clone is one. The chain links TRBV5-1 to TRBJ1-1; 9 bases are shared with TRBD1. The germline gives CDR1 SGHRS, CDR2 YFSETQ. V lost 0 bases to trimming and J lost 4 bases; unmatched junction nucleotides: 4. This CDR3 comprises 15 residues. This CDR3 reads CASSLGDREGTEAFF. The CDR3 DNA is TGCGCCAGCAGCTTGGGGGACAGGGAGGGCACTGAAGCTTTCTTT.

This chain links TRBV2 with TRBJ2-7; 8 nucleotides line up with TRBD2. The CDR3 runs to 14 residues. Trimming cost V 7 bases and J 0 bases; bases outside gene matches: 5. Germline loops: CDR1 SNHLY, CDR2 FYNNEI. CDR3 in amino acids: CASNRAGGSYEQYF. CDR3 nucleotides: TGTGCCAGCAACCGCGCGGGGGGCTCCTACGAGCAGTACTTC.